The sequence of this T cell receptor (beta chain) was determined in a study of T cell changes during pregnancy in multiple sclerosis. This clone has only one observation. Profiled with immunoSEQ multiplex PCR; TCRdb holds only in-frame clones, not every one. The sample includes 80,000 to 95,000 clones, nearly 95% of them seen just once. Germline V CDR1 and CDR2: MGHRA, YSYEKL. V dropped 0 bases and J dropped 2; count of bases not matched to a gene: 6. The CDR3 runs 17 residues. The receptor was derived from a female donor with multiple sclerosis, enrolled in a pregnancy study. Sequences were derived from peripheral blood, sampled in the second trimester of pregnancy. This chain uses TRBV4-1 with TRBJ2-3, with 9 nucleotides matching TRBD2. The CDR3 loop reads CASSQDRASGTTDTQYF. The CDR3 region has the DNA TGCGCCAGCAGCCAAGATAGGGCTAGCGGGACCACAGATACGCAGTATTTT.